The next 30 T cell receptor beta chains were all read from a single sample in a study of T cells in Graves' hyperthyroidism and ophthalmopathy. The source material, RNA transcripts, was used to amplify TCR beta CDR3 regions. HTBI primers were the set used in a first-round RT-PCR of the TCR CDR3. TCRdb independently ran MiXCR on the multiplex PCR reads; one entry per CDR3 protein. The sample records about 610,000 distinct CDR3 sequences, roughly 14% being singletons. Source material: blood. The receptors shown here come from a woman aged 40 to 50 with Graves' ophthalmopathy.

In this sample, this clonotype turned up many times. This sequence joins TRBV28 and TRBJ1-1; tentative D call: TRBD1 (5 bases). Germline V gives CDR1 MDHEN, CDR2 SYDVKM. V lost 6 bases and J lost 6, with 14 bases in between. This CDR3 spans 13 amino acids. CDR3 in amino acids: CASRAGLVAEAFF. The CDR3 DNA sequence: TGTGCCAGCAGGGCGGGACTGGTCGCTGAAGCTTTCTTT.

This clonotype was observed many times. The chain couples TRBV19 to TRBJ2-2, with D unclear. The CDR3 is made up of 14 amino acids. Germline CDR1 and CDR2: LNHDA and SQIVND (reference sequence). The V gene lost 3 bases and the J gene lost 4 bases, with 9 bases spanning the gap. CDR3 DNA sequence: TGTGCCAGTAGTATCCAGCAGGCCACCGGGGAGCTGTTTTTT. Residues: CASSIQQATGELFF.

The V call is TRBV6-1, the J call TRBJ2-6; possibly TRBD2 for D (5 bases). The germline V and J ends were trimmed by 6 bases and 2 bases, with 14 bases remaining between them. The germline V gene has CDR1 MNHNS and CDR2 SASEGT. This CDR3 is 16 amino acids long. CDR3 nucleotide sequence: TGTGCCAGCAGCCAAGCCCCCGGGGCTGGGGCCAACGTCCTGACTTTC. Translation gives CASSQAPGAGANVLTF.

This clonotype was observed many times. The chain links TRBV7-2 to TRBJ2-7; a possible D gene is TRBD2 (5 bases). This CDR3 is 14 amino acids long. V lost 11 bases and J lost 2, with 19 bases in between. In germline, CDR1 is SGHTA, CDR2 FQGNSA. CDR3 nucleotide sequence: TGTGCCTTGGCCCGGGGTCGCCATCCCTACGAGCAGTACTTC. Protein: CALARGRHPYEQYF.

This clonotype was seen ten or more times. The CDR3 DNA is TGTGCCAGCCGTGGGACGGGAGGGTGGGAGACCCAGTACTTC. Its translation: CASRGTGGWETQYF. The V and J genes are TRBV6-1 and TRBJ2-5; 8 bases fit TRBD2. CDR3 size: 14 residues. V dropped 8 bases and J dropped 5; count of bases not matched to a gene: 10. CDR1 and CDR2 from the germline V gene are MNHNS and SASEGT.

There are many counts of this clonotype. V is TRBV4-3 and J is TRBJ2-7; 8 positions agree with TRBD2. The germline CDR1 and CDR2 sequences are LGHNA and YSLEER. V lost 2 bases and J lost 2; bases outside the gene matches: 8. This CDR3 has 16 residues. The CDR3 DNA reads as TGCGCCAGCAGCCAACAGGCGGGAGGCACGCCCTACGAGCAGTACTTC. As protein: CASSQQAGGTPYEQYF.

This clonotype showed up many times. This rearrangement joins TRBV27 to TRBJ1-2; 11 bases are shared with TRBD1. CDR1 is MNHEY, CDR2 SMNVEV, per germline (reference sequence). The ends lost 5 bases at V and 2 bases at J; junction bases unmatched: 4. This CDR3 region has 15 residues. This CDR3 is CASSTGQGGNYGYTF. Written as DNA, the CDR3 is TGTGCCAGCAGTACGGGACAGGGGGGAAACTATGGCTACACCTTC.

This clonotype was found many times. The chain joins TRBV4-1 to TRBJ1-5; D may be TRBD1 (5 bases). There are 18 residues in the CDR3. The V end lost 0 bases, the J end lost 4 bases, and 19 bases lay between the germline ends. Germline V lookup: CDR1 MGHRA, CDR2 YSYEKL. CDR3 sequence: CASSQDREGGGSNQPQHF. Written as DNA, the CDR3 is TGCGCCAGCAGCCAAGACAGGGAGGGAGGAGGTTCTAATCAGCCCCAGCATTTT.

This clonotype was detected ten times or more. The chain employs TRBV11-2 and TRBJ2-2, with 8 positions matching TRBD1. V was pared by 2 bases and J by 7 bases, with 9 bases of the junction left unmatched. The CDR3 covers 16 residues. Germline-derived CDR1 and CDR2 are SGHAT and FQNNGV. CDR3 nucleotides: TGTGCCAGCAGCTTAACCCAGGGGGCGCAAGGCGGGGAGCTGTTTTTT. It codes for CASSLTQGAQGGELFF.

This clonotype was found a few times. The rearrangement uses TRBV11-3 and TRBJ2-7; TRBD1 matches at 7 bases. Germline-derived CDR1 and CDR2 are SGHNT and YENEEA. There are 15 residues in the CDR3. Trimming took 5 bases from V and 5 from J; bases not matched to a gene: 12. The CDR3 sequence: CASSPRLTGFHEQYF. CDR3 DNA: TGTGCCAGCAGCCCTAGATTGACAGGGTTCCACGAGCAGTACTTC.

This clonotype appeared a few times. The J gene is TRBJ1-5, the V gene TRBV6-1; TRBD1 aligns across 9 bases. This CDR3 contains 15 residues. Germline V lookup: CDR1 MNHNS, CDR2 SASEGT. V lost 6 bases and J lost 1; bases outside the gene matches: 4. As DNA, the CDR3 is TGTGCCAGCAGGCTACAGGGGGCGAGCAATCAGCCCCAGCATTTT. Translating it yields CASRLQGASNQPQHF.

This clonotype was seen repeatedly, ten times or more. V gene TRBV6-1 combines with J gene TRBJ2-5; 9 bases are shared with TRBD2. This CDR3 is 15 amino acids long. J lost 1 base, V lost 5 bases, and 5 bases had no gene match. Germline-derived CDR1 and CDR2 are MNHNS and SASEGT. CDR3 sequence: CASSKLLAGQETQYF. The CDR3, as DNA: TGTGCCAGCAGTAAACTACTAGCGGGCCAAGAGACCCAGTACTTC.

The CDR3: CSAPDGPSYEQYF. The CDR3 DNA reads as TGCAGTGCCCCGGACGGACCCTCCTACGAGCAGTACTTC. V gene TRBV20-1 combines with J gene TRBJ2-7; D gene ambiguous. The CDR3 runs 13 residues. V lost 6 bases and J lost 0, with 12 bases in between. CDR1 and CDR2 (germline): DFQATT, SNEGSKA (reference sequence).

This clonotype turned up a few times. The chain carries TRBV6-4 and TRBJ2-5, with a tentative D call TRBD1 (6 bases). Germline V gives CDR1 MRHNA, CDR2 SNTAGT. The V end lost 6 bases, the J end lost 2 bases, and 34 bases lay between the germline ends. This CDR3 comprises 21 residues. The CDR3 DNA reads TGTGCCAGCAGCCTGGACAGACTACCTACCCATGTCCCCGTAATTCAAGAGACCCAGTACTTC. Translation gives CASSLDRLPTHVPVIQETQYF.

V usage is TRBV28 and J usage is TRBJ2-5; 9 nucleotides match TRBD2. J gave up 5 bases and V 2 bases, and 9 bases lay outside the gene matches. CDR1 MDHEN and CDR2 SYDVKM come from the germline V gene. The CDR3 is 16 amino acids. The CDR3 nucleotides are TGTGCCAGCAGTTTAGGCGGGAGGGCCGGGAGCGAGACCCAGTACTTC. This sequence encodes CASSLGGRAGSETQYF.

This clonotype was seen many times. The J gene is TRBJ1-2, the V gene TRBV29-1; tentative D call: TRBD1 (6 bases). The germline V and J ends were trimmed by 6 bases and 8 bases, with 13 bases remaining between them. This CDR3 comprises 11 residues. The germline V gene has CDR1 SQVTM and CDR2 ANQGSEA. CDR3 sequence: CSVSGVDGYTF. DNA for the CDR3: TGCAGCGTCTCAGGGGTTGACGGCTACACCTTC.

In its sample, this clonotype was seen many times. The chain recombines TRBV5-1 with TRBJ2-5; D perhaps matches TRBD2 (6 bases). Trimming took off 0 bases at V and 2 bases at J, with 11 bases between the two ends. CDR1 is SGHRS and CDR2 is YFSETQ in the germline V gene. The CDR3 has 15 amino acids. The CDR3 nucleotides are TGCGCCAGCAGCTTGGCGGGAGTGGGGCAAGAGACCCAGTACTTC. Amino acid sequence: CASSLAGVGQETQYF.

This clonotype was detected ten times or more. The chain recombines TRBV2 with TRBJ2-7; no firm D call. Germline-derived CDR1 and CDR2 are SNHLY and FYNNEI. The V gene lost 7 bases and the J gene lost 2 bases, with 9 bases spanning the gap. There are 12 residues in the CDR3. The CDR3 loop reads CASTRGTYEQYF. DNA for the CDR3: TGTGCCAGCACCCGAGGAACCTACGAGCAGTACTTC.

This chain connects TRBV5-1 to TRBJ2-5; the D gene is possibly TRBD1 (6 bases). The length of the CDR3 is 15 residues. V was clipped by 3 bases and J by 5 bases, with 17 bases between them. Germline values: CDR1 SGHRS, CDR2 YFSETQ. CDR3 in amino acids: CASSSLNRVWETQYF. CDR3 sequence (DNA): TGCGCCAGCAGCTCGTTAAACAGGGTCTGGGAGACCCAGTACTTC.

This clonotype has at least ten counts. The chain carries TRBV12-3 or TRBV12-4 and TRBJ2-7; 10 bases match TRBD2. This CDR3 region has 16 residues. With 6 bases clipped from V and 2 bases from J, the junction kept 10 bases outside the gene matches. The CDR3 bases are TGTGCCAGCAGCCCCACTGGGACTAGCGTGACCTACGAGCAGTACTTC. It codes for CASSPTGTSVTYEQYF.

Ten or more counts support this clonotype. The rearrangement joins TRBV28 to TRBJ2-5; 8 bases agree with TRBD2. The CDR3 length is 13 residues. Trimming cost V 5 bases and J 12 bases; bases outside gene matches: 11. Per germline, CDR1 MDHEN and CDR2 SYDVKM. Written as DNA, the CDR3 is TGTGCCAGCAGTCCCTTGAGGATCGGGGGGGAGTACTTC. Amino acids: CASSPLRIGGEYF.

This clonotype was recorded at least ten times. The chain combines TRBV30 with TRBJ1-5; D ambiguous. Per the germline V gene, CDR1 is GTSNPN and CDR2 is SVGIG (reference sequence). Trimming stripped 0 bases from V and 5 bases from J, with 8 bases between. CDR3 length: 13 amino acids. The CDR3 spells CAWSVGIHQPQHF. The CDR3 DNA sequence: TGTGCCTGGAGTGTAGGGATACATCAGCCCCAGCATTTT. Full variable domain (outside the CDR3, taken from reference TRBV30 and TRBJ1-5): SQTIHQWPATLVQPVGSPLSLECTVEGTSNPNLYWYRQAAGRGLQLLFYSVGIGQISSEVPQNLSASRPQDRQFILSSKKLLLSDSGFYLCAWSVGIHQPQHFGDGTRLSIL.

CDR3 sequence: CASSWGQGAAYEQYF. The CDR3 DNA reads TGTGCCAGCAGTTGGGGACAGGGGGCGGCCTACGAGCAGTACTTC. The V gene is TRBV6-5, the J gene TRBJ2-7; 12 nucleotides line up with TRBD1. The CDR3 has 15 amino acids. The V gene end was trimmed by 4 bases and the J gene end by 2 bases; junction bases not matched to a gene: 3. Germline loops: CDR1 MNHEY, CDR2 SVGAGI.

For this clonotype: A much larger clone is a single base away; this may be a read error. V is TRBV28 and J is TRBJ2-5, with D possibly matching TRBD2 (5 bases). Germline V gene data show CDR1 as MDHEN and CDR2 as SYDVKM. The CDR3 sequence is 13 residues long. CDR3 in amino acids: CASSPPGKETRYF. The CDR3 DNA reads TGTGCCAGCAGTCCCCCGGGGAAAGAGACCCGGTACTTC.

This clonotype has a handful of counts. This sequence joins TRBV19 and TRBJ1-1; D is unresolved. The V end was cut by 3 bases, the J end by 1 base, with 12 bases between. Germline V gene data show CDR1 as LNHDA and CDR2 as SQIVND (reference sequence). The CDR3 covers 15 residues. The CDR3 region is CASSMSPTGNTEAFF. CDR3 DNA: TGTGCCAGTAGTATGAGCCCGACGGGGAACACTGAAGCTTTCTTT.

This clonotype was found many times. This chain links TRBV9 with TRBJ2-1, with D possibly matching TRBD2 (6 bases). With 3 bases removed from V and 5 bases from J, the gap between germline ends came to 18 bases. This CDR3 is built from 16 residues. Germline V gene lookup returns CDR1 SGDLS and CDR2 YYNGEE. The CDR3 region is CASSDRTAGTHNEQFF. DNA for the CDR3: TGTGCCAGCAGCGACCGAACGGCGGGAACCCACAATGAGCAGTTCTTC.

This clonotype came up many times. The rearrangement joins TRBV6-2 or TRBV6-3 to TRBJ2-6; a weak D match, TRBD1 (5 bases). The CDR3 is 17 residues long. From germline, CDR1 is MNHEY and CDR2 SVGEGT. V lost 7 bases and J lost 3, with 19 bases in between. The CDR3 here is CASIATLGLGGANVLTF. CDR3 DNA: TGTGCCAGCATCGCAACATTGGGGCTAGGTGGGGCCAACGTCCTGACTTTC.

At least ten counts were recorded for this clonotype. This chain joins TRBV19 and TRBJ2-5, with D possibly matching TRBD2 (5 bases). CDR1 and CDR2 from the germline V gene are LNHDA and SQIVND (reference sequence). CDR3 length equals 17 residues. V shed 4 bases and J shed 4 bases, with 22 bases lying between them. CDR3 amino acids: CASSTLSGGRSGETQYF. DNA of the CDR3: TGTGCCAGTAGTACACTGAGCGGAGGAAGGAGCGGAGAGACCCAGTACTTC. Together with reference TRBV19 and TRBJ2-5, the CDR3 gives the full variable domain: DGGITQSPKYLFRKEGQNVTLSCEQNLNHDAMYWYRQDPGQGLRLIYYSQIVNDFQKGDIAEGYSVSREKKESFPLTVTSAQKNPTAFYLCASSTLSGGRSGETQYFGPGTRLLVL.

Ten or more counts support this clonotype. The gene calls are TRBV30 and TRBJ2-5, with a possible D match to TRBD2 (7 bases). Per the germline V gene, CDR1 is GTSNPN and CDR2 is SVGIG (reference sequence). The CDR3 length is 13 residues. Trimming removed 2 bases at V and 5 bases at J, with 12 bases between. The CDR3 coding sequence is TGTGCCTGGAGTTGGGGGGGCGCGGAGACCCAGTACTTC. Encoded protein: CAWSWGGAETQYF.

The sample holds many counts of this clonotype. The V call is TRBV4-1, the J call TRBJ2-5; 7 nucleotides align to TRBD1. Trimming cost V 3 bases and J 7 bases; bases outside gene matches: 8. The germline V gene encodes CDR1 MGHRA and CDR2 YSYEKL. The CDR3 is made up of 14 amino acids. The CDR3 DNA is TGCGCCAGCAGCCACACTGACAGGGAGAGGACCCAGTACTTC. The encoded protein is CASSHTDRERTQYF.